One sample yielded the 14 T cell receptor beta chains listed below, sequenced in a study of shared clonotypes between healthy human individuals. Repertoires were generated with immunoSEQ multiplex PCR, while TCRdb's copy carries only in-frame clones and drops some. In the table there are under 850,000 clones, 85% to 95% of which are singletons. CD45RO-negative, CCR7-positively selected cells formed the naive CD8 fraction, excluding terminally differentiated effector memory CD45RA+ cells. Sequenced: naive CD8+ T cells sorted from blood. All receptors derive from a young man in good health.

V gene TRBV7-9 combines with J gene TRBJ2-1; no reliable D call. The CDR3 runs 11 residues. Germline CDR1 is SEHNR and CDR2 is FQNEAQ (reference sequence). Deletions cut 4 bases from V and 9 bases from J, with 7 bases between. The CDR3 DNA is TGTGCCAGCAGCTCCGGACCTGAGCAGTTCTTC. Protein product: CASSSGPEQFF.

V gene TRBV27 combines with J gene TRBJ2-1; no reliable D call. Germline V lookup: CDR1 MNHEY, CDR2 SMNVEV (reference sequence). Trimming took off 8 bases at V and 4 bases at J, with 18 bases between the two ends. The CDR3 runs 15 residues. The CDR3 nucleotides read TGTGCCAGCTCCCCTCGGCGGCAGGTATACAATGAGCAGTTCTTC. Protein product: CASSPRRQVYNEQFF.

The J gene is TRBJ2-7, the V gene TRBV7-2, with 13 positions matching TRBD2. Trimming at V came to 3 bases and at J to 3 bases, leaving 14 bases not matched to a gene. The CDR3 covers 19 residues. Germline values: CDR1 SGHTA, CDR2 FQGNSA. Here the CDR3 reads CASSFRSGLAGEIVYEQYF. CDR3 DNA: TGTGCCAGCAGCTTTAGGTCAGGACTAGCGGGAGAAATCGTCTACGAGCAGTACTTC.

This chain connects TRBV11-2 to TRBJ1-1; no reliable D call. Trimming shortened V by 4 bases and J by 0 bases, and 9 bases separated the two germline ends. The CDR3 contains 14 residues. Looked up from germline, CDR1 is SGHAT and CDR2 is FQNNGV. This chain's CDR3 is CASSSHSMNTEAFF. The CDR3 bases are TGTGCCAGCAGCTCCCACAGTATGAACACTGAAGCTTTCTTT.

The chain combines TRBV19 with TRBJ2-3, with TRBD2 matching 14 bases. The CDR3 is 23 amino acids. Trimming cost V 5 bases and J 5 bases; bases outside gene matches: 27. The germline CDR1 and CDR2 sequences are LNHDA and SQIVND (reference sequence). CDR3 in DNA: TGTGCCAGTAGTCAATGGACAGGGGCCGGGACTAGCGGGAGTTTAAGATTGCGAGATACGCAGTATTTT. Translated, it gives CASSQWTGAGTSGSLRLRDTQYF.

This chain links TRBV18 with TRBJ2-7; the match to TRBD1 covers 7 bases. The CDR3 runs to 16 residues. With V trimmed by 0 bases and J by 3 bases, 8 bases remained unmatched. The V gene's germline CDR1 is KGHSH and CDR2 LQKENI. The CDR3 DNA sequence: TGTGCCAGCTCACCACCCCAGACAGGGCTTCTCTACGAGCAGTACTTC. This sequence encodes CASSPPQTGLLYEQYF.

The chain is built from TRBV6-5 and TRBJ1-1; D may be TRBD1 (5 bases). Per germline, CDR1 MNHEY and CDR2 SVGAGI. The CDR3 loop spans 13 amino acids. The ends were cut back, 1 base at V and 4 bases at J, with 7 bases in the middle. The CDR3 region is CASSYYGGTEAFF. The CDR3 nucleotides are TGTGCCAGCAGTTACTACGGGGGCACTGAAGCTTTCTTT.

The table lists this clone with a count of one. The chain recombines TRBV18 with TRBJ2-6; D may be TRBD1 or TRBD2 (5 bases each). This CDR3 spans 17 amino acids. V lost 3 bases, J lost 3 bases, and 15 bases lay in between. From germline, CDR1 is KGHSH and CDR2 LQKENI. CDR3 in amino acids: CASSPRDGDDGANVLTF. CDR3 nucleotides: TGTGCCAGCTCACCTCGGGACGGAGATGATGGGGCCAACGTCCTGACTTTC.

The chain joins TRBV28 to TRBJ2-7; no clear D gene. V dropped 7 bases and J dropped 3 bases, with 13 bases sitting between them. CDR3 length equals 13 residues. Germline assignment: CDR1 MDHEN and CDR2 SYDVKM. For the CDR3, the DNA is TGTGCCAGCACGGCGTATGGGTACTACGAGCAGTACTTC. This translates into CASTAYGYYEQYF.

The rearrangement uses TRBV5-4 and TRBJ1-1, with TRBD1 matching 9 bases. CDR1 is SGHNT and CDR2 is YYREEE in the germline V gene (reference sequence). J was trimmed by 1 base and V by 4 bases; bases with no gene match: 8. The CDR3 extends over 16 amino acids. The CDR3 spells CASSMDLGQGNTEAFF. CDR3 DNA: TGTGCCAGCAGCATGGATCTGGGACAGGGGAACACTGAAGCTTTCTTT.

This sequence joins TRBV27 and TRBJ2-1, with a possible D match to TRBD2 (6 bases). V lost 0 bases to trimming and J lost 7 bases, with 16 bases between them. Germline V lookup: CDR1 MNHEY, CDR2 SMNVEV (reference sequence). CDR3 length equals 16 residues. CDR3 region: CASSLSGGPLRNEQFF. The CDR3, as DNA: TGTGCCAGCAGTTTATCGGGAGGCCCACTTCGGAATGAGCAGTTCTTC.

The chain employs TRBV9 and TRBJ2-3; TRBD2 is a possible D gene (5 bases). The CDR3 loop spans 17 amino acids. The germline V and J ends were trimmed by 0 bases and 0 bases, with 14 bases remaining between them. Germline CDR1 SGDLS, CDR2 YYNGEE. DNA for the CDR3: TGTGCCAGCAGCGTAGTGGACTCAGTAACTAGCACAGATACGCAGTATTTT. Translation gives CASSVVDSVTSTDTQYF.

The rearrangement links TRBV7-6 to TRBJ2-6, with D unresolved. In germline, CDR1 is SGHVS, CDR2 FNYEAQ. Between the trimmed V and J ends, which lost 3 bases and 0 bases, there was a span of 6 bases. The CDR3 is 15 residues long. The CDR3: CASSLTPSGANVLTF. The CDR3 DNA is TGTGCCAGCAGCTTGACCCCCTCTGGGGCCAACGTCCTGACTTTC.

This clone occurred once. This chain uses TRBV4-1 with TRBJ2-5; TRBD2 matches at 11 bases. The CDR3 is 16 residues long. V shed 4 bases and J 4 bases; nucleotides not matched to a gene: 8. CDR1 and CDR2 from the germline V gene are MGHRA and YSYEKL. The CDR3 here is CASSPNSGRAAETQYF. CDR3 nucleotide sequence: TGCGCCAGCAGCCCGAATAGCGGGAGGGCGGCAGAGACCCAGTACTTC.